This T cell receptor beta chain originates from a study of control samples from healthy donors and cancer patients. TCRdb keeps only in-frame clones here, not all; method: immunoSEQ multiplex PCR. This table holds about 22,000 clones, approximately 80% found once. This CDR3 region has 15 residues. The germline V gene encodes CDR1 SGHTS and CDR2 YDEGEE. V was trimmed by 4 bases and J by 0 bases, leaving 11 bases between them. Sample: PBMCs. V gene TRBV5-8 combines with J gene TRBJ1-3, with TRBD1 as a possible D gene (6 bases). This clonotype was obtained from a man in his 60s with colorectal cancer. For the CDR3, the DNA is TGTGCCAGCAGCCTTACAGGGACCTCTGGAAACACCATATATTTT. It is translated as CASSLTGTSGNTIYF. Full variable domain (missing parts from reference TRBV5-8 and TRBJ1-3): EAGVTQSPTHLIKTRGQQATLRCSPISGHTSVYWYQQALGLGLQFLLWYDEGEERNRGNFPPRFSGRQFPNYSSELNVNALELEDSALYLCASSLTGTSGNTIYFGEGSWLTVV.